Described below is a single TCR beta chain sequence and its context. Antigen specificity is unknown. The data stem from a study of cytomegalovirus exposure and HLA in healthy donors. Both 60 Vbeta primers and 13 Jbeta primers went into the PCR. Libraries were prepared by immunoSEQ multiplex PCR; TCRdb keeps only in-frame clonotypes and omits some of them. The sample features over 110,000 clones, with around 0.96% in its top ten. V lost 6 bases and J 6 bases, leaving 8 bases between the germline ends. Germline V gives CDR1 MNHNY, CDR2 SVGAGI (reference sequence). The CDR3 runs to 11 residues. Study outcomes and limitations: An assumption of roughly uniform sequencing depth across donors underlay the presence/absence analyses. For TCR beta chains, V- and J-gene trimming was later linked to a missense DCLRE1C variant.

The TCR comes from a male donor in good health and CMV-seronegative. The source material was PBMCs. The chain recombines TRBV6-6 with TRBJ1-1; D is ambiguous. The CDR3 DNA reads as TGTGCCAGCAGGGGCCCCGCTGAAGCTTTCTTT. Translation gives CASRGPAEAFF.